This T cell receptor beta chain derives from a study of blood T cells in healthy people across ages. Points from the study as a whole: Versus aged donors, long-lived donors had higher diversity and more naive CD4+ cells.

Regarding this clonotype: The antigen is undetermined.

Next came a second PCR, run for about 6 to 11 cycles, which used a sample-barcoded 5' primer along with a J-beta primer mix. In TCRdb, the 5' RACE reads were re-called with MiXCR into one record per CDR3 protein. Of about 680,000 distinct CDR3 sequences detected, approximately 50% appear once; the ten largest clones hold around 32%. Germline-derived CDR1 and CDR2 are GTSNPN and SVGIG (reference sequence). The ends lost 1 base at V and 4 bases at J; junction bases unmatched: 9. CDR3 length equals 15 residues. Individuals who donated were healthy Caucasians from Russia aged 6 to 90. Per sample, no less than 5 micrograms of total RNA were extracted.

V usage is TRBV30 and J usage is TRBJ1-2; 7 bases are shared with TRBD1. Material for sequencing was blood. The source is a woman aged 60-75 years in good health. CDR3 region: CAWSADRMASYGYTF. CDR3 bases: TGTGCCTGGAGTGCGGACAGGATGGCCAGCTATGGCTACACCTTC.